The subject of this entry is one TCR beta chain. The sample originates from a study of shared clonotypes between healthy human individuals. Study overall: Each donor had three CD4 naive, three CD4 memory, two CD8 naive and one CD8 memory plate.

V lost 5 bases and J 7 bases, leaving 21 bases between the germline ends. The germline V gene encodes CDR1 SGHAT and CDR2 FQNNGV. This CDR3 is built from 15 residues. Some clones are missing from TCRdb's copy, which holds only in-frame ones; the method was immunoSEQ multiplex PCR. This table has about 1,800,000 clones, less than 95% appearing once. CD45RO-negative cells were positively selected for CCR7, leaving out terminally differentiated effector memory CD45RA+ cells. The clonotype comes from a man younger than 30 in good health. Input material: naive CD8+ T cells sorted from blood. The chain recombines TRBV11-2 with TRBJ2-7; D is perhaps TRBD2 (5 bases). The CDR3 region has the DNA TGTGCCAGCAGCCCATCTAGCTTCGTCCCTCCTGAGCAGTACTTC. Translated, it gives CASSPSSFVPPEQYF.